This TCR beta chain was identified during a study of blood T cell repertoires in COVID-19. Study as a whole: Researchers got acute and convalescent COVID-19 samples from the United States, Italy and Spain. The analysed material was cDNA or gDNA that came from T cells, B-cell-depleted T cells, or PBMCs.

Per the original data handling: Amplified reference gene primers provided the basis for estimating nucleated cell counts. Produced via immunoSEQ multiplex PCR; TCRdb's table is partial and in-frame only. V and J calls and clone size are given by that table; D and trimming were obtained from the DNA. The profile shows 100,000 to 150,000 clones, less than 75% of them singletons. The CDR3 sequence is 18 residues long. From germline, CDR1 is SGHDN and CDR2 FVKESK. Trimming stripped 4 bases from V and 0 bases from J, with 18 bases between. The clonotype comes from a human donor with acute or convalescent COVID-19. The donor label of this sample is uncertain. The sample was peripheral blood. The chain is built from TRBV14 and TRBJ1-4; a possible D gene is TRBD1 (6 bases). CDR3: CASSPSGGAWATNEKLFF. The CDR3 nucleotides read TGTGCCAGCAGCCCGTCGGGGGGCGCTTGGGCAACTAATGAAAAACTGTTTTTT.